The next 14 T cell receptor beta chains were all read from a single sample in a study of T cell repertoires in cytomegalovirus infection. MiXCR was run by TCRdb on the reads, yielding one entry per CDR3 protein. This table holds about 920,000 distinct CDR3 sequences, around 29% found once. No antigen is known for these receptors. The material sequenced was cultured CD8+ T cells from PBMCs, taken from culture after CMV antigen stimulation. Receptors originate from a human donor in good health (CMV status not recorded). Some clones in this sample may be carry-over from other donors' samples.

This clonotype was seen a single time. The V and J genes are TRBV2 and TRBJ2-7; no reliable D call. The CDR3 has 13 residues. Looked up from germline, CDR1 is SNHLY and CDR2 is FYNNEI. V was cut by 10 bases and J by 0 bases, with 13 bases left in between. CDR3 region: CAIQQTTSYEQYF. The CDR3 DNA reads as TGTGCCATTCAACAAACTACCTCCTACGAGCAGTACTTC.

The chain carries TRBV19 and TRBJ2-7; D call uncertain. Germline V lookup: CDR1 LNHDA, CDR2 SQIVND (reference sequence). The CDR3 spans 15 residues. The V end was cut by 6 bases, the J end by 0 bases, with 15 bases between. CDR3 coding DNA: TGTGCCAGTAGCGTGGGTGGCAGAGTCTCCTACGAGCAGTACTTC. Protein sequence: CASSVGGRVSYEQYF.

This chain uses TRBV24-1 with TRBJ2-1; D gene ambiguous. Trimming removed 4 bases at V and 8 bases at J, with 5 bases between. The CDR3 contains 11 residues. The V gene's germline CDR1 is KGHDR and CDR2 SFDVKD. The DNA for the CDR3 is TGTGCCACCAGTGAACTTCATGAGCAGTTCTTC. Protein: CATSELHEQFF.

This clonotype appeared a few times. V usage is TRBV7-3 and J usage is TRBJ1-2; 7 bases match TRBD1. Germline V gene data show CDR1 as SGHTA and CDR2 as FQGTGA. The CDR3 extends over 18 amino acids. Trimming at V came to 6 bases and at J to 2 bases, leaving 18 bases not matched to a gene. The CDR3: CASSIAGTDRWWNYGYTF. The CDR3, as DNA: TGTGCCAGCAGTATCGCCGGGACAGACCGTTGGTGGAACTATGGCTACACCTTC.

J is TRBJ1-5 and V is TRBV19; D might be TRBD1 (6 bases). Trimming took off 3 bases at V and 7 bases at J, with 13 bases between the two ends. Looked up from germline, CDR1 is LNHDA and CDR2 is SQIVND (reference sequence). This CDR3 contains 14 residues. CDR3 coding DNA: TGTGCCAGTAGTATCGAGACAGGTTGGCAGCCCCAGCATTTT. Protein: CASSIETGWQPQHF.

This clonotype was detected a few times. The rearrangement joins TRBV20-1 to TRBJ1-5; 7 bases line up with TRBD1. Germline V gives CDR1 DFQATT, CDR2 SNEGSKA (reference sequence). This CDR3 has 15 residues. J lost 5 bases, V lost 6 bases, and 13 bases had no gene match. Here the CDR3 reads CSANSDREIDQPQHF. CDR3 in DNA: TGCAGTGCCAATAGTGACAGGGAGATTGATCAGCCCCAGCATTTT.

The V call is TRBV4-1, the J call TRBJ1-2; 7 nucleotides match TRBD1. V gave up 0 bases and J gave up 8 bases; unmatched junction bases: 3. Germline V gene data show CDR1 as MGHRA and CDR2 as YSYEKL. CDR3 length: 13 amino acids. In DNA form, the CDR3 reads TGCGCCAGCAGCCAAGAGAGGGGGCGAGGCTACACCTTC. It codes for CASSQERGRGYTF.

The CDR3 sequence: CASSFLGQGAETQYF. CDR3 bases: TGTGCCAGCAGCTTCCTGGGACAGGGGGCGGAGACCCAGTACTTC. The rearrangement links TRBV7-9 to TRBJ2-5, with 12 positions matching TRBD1. The ends lost 3 bases at V and 5 bases at J; junction bases unmatched: 4. CDR3 size: 15 residues. Germline V lookup: CDR1 SEHNR, CDR2 FQNEAQ (reference sequence). Combining the CDR3 with reference TRBV7-9 and TRBJ2-5 gives the whole variable domain DTGVSQNPRHKITKRGQNVTFRCDPISEHNRLYWYRQTLGQGPEFLTYFQNEAQLEKSRLLSDRFSAERPKGSFSTLEIQRTEQGDSAMYLCASSFLGQGAETQYFGPGTRLLVL.

This clonotype was seen only a few times. The chain joins TRBV29-1 to TRBJ2-2; no definite D call. V lost 6 bases and J lost 1, with 12 bases in between. CDR1 is SQVTM and CDR2 is ANQGSEA in the germline V gene. The CDR3 totals 14 residues. CDR3 in DNA: TGCAGCGTGGATAAAGGCGGGAACACCGGGGAGCTGTTTTTT. The encoded protein is CSVDKGGNTGELFF.

The rearrangement links TRBV19 to TRBJ2-1; no clear D gene. The V and J ends lost 3 bases and 0 bases respectively, with 6 bases between them. This CDR3 has 14 amino acids. The germline gives CDR1 LNHDA, CDR2 SQIVND (reference sequence). DNA for the CDR3: TGTGCCAGTAGTATGTTTGACTCCTACAATGAGCAGTTCTTC. Its translation is CASSMFDSYNEQFF.

This rearrangement joins TRBV15 to TRBJ1-1, with 8 nucleotides matching TRBD1. V dropped 1 base and J dropped 2; count of bases not matched to a gene: 6. Germline V gives CDR1 LNHNV, CDR2 YYDKDF (reference sequence). The length of the CDR3 is 16 residues. The CDR3 spells CATSRAVTGVNTEAFF. The CDR3 DNA reads as TGTGCCACCAGCAGAGCCGTGACAGGGGTTAACACTGAAGCTTTCTTT. The whole variable domain, filled in from reference TRBV15 and TRBJ1-1, reads DAMVIQNPRYQVTQFGKPVTLSCSQTLNHNVMYWYQQKSSQAPKLLFHYYDKDFNNEADTPDNFQSRRPNTSFCFLDIRSPGLGDTAMYLCATSRAVTGVNTEAFFGQGTRLTVV.

This chain uses TRBV13 with TRBJ1-5; 8 nucleotides agree with TRBD1. This CDR3 region has 16 residues. The germline V gene has CDR1 PRHDT and CDR2 FYEKMQ (reference sequence). Trimming at V came to 5 bases and at J to 4 bases, leaving 10 bases not matched to a gene. CDR3: CASSTRDRGLNQPQHF. CDR3 in DNA: TGTGCCAGCAGCACCCGTGACAGGGGCCTAAATCAGCCCCAGCATTTT.

The chain couples TRBV4-1 to TRBJ1-2, with D hard to call. CDR1 MGHRA and CDR2 YSYEKL come from the germline V gene. This CDR3 contains 16 residues. The germline V and J ends were trimmed by 4 bases and 2 bases, with 17 bases remaining between them. The CDR3 here is CASSPHRTGNNYGYTF. DNA for the CDR3: TGCGCCAGCAGCCCCCATCGGACGGGGAACAACTATGGCTACACCTTC.

This clonotype was counted a few times. This rearrangement joins TRBV27 to TRBJ2-7; D could derive from TRBD1 or TRBD2 (6 bases each). This CDR3 has 14 residues. V gave up 11 bases and J gave up 5 bases, with 22 bases separating them. CDR1 is MNHEY and CDR2 is SMNVEV in the germline V gene (reference sequence). This CDR3 reads CAGGGARRGHEQYV. CDR3 in DNA: TGTGCCGGGGGCGGGGCCCGGAGGGGCCACGAGCAGTACGTC.